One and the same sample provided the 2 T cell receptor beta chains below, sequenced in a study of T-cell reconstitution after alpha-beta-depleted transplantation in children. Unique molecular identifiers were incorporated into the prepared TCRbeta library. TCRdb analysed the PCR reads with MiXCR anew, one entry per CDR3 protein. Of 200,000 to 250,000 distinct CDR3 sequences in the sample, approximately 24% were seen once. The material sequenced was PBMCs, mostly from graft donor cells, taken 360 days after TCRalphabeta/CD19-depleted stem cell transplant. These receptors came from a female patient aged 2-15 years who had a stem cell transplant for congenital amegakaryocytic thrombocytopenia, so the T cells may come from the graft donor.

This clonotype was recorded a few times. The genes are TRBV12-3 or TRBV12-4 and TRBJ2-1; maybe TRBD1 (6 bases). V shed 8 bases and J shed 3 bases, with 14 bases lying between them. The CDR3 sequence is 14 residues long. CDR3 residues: CASRFGTRYNEQFF. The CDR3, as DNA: TGTGCCAGCCGCTTTGGGACACGCTACAATGAGCAGTTCTTC.

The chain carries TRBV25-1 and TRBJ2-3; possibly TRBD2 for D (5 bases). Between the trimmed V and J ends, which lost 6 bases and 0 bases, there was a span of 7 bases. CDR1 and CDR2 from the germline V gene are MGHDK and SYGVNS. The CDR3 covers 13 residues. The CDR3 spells CASRLASTDTQYF. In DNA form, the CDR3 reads TGTGCCAGCAGGCTAGCAAGCACAGATACGCAGTATTTT.